The next 2 T cell receptor beta chains were all read from a single sample in a study of T-cell reconstitution after alpha-beta-depleted transplantation in children. As it was prepared, the TCRbeta library received unique molecular identifiers. MiXCR, run by TCRdb on the PCR reads, gives a single entry per CDR3 protein. This sample has fewer than 350,000 distinct CDR3 sequences, with approximately 10% found just once. The sequences come from peripheral blood, collected 180 days after TCRalphabeta/CD19-depleted stem cell transplant. Receptors originate from a male patient under 10 years old who had a stem cell transplant for chronic granulomatous disease, so the T cells may come from the graft donor.

This clonotype was recorded many times. This chain joins TRBV5-1 and TRBJ2-1, with TRBD2 matching 8 bases. From germline, CDR1 is SGHRS and CDR2 YFSETQ. V lost 2 bases, J lost 2 bases, and 6 bases stayed unmatched. CDR3 length equals 16 residues. CDR3 sequence (DNA): TGCGCCAGCAGCTTCCTAGCGGGTTCCACCTACAATGAGCAGTTCTTC. It specifies CASSFLAGSTYNEQFF.

This clonotype was observed many times. The CDR3 loop reads CSVKMNTEAFF. The CDR3 region has the DNA TGCAGCGTTAAGATGAACACTGAAGCTTTCTTT. J is TRBJ1-1 and V is TRBV29-1, with unresolved D. V shed 5 bases and J shed 0 bases, with 4 bases lying between them. Germline V CDR1 and CDR2: SQVTM, ANQGSEA. The CDR3 covers 11 residues.